This TCR beta chain was captured in a study of T cell repertoires in cytomegalovirus infection. The CDR3 runs 14 residues. V was clipped by 8 bases and J by 0 bases, with 11 bases between them. MiXCR was run by TCRdb on the reads, yielding one entry per CDR3 protein. This sample carries about 100,000 distinct CDR3 sequences, 20% to 30% of them seen once, and the ten largest clones take roughly two fifths. General observations from the study: The study found HLA-C-restricted CMV-specific TCR beta clonotypes dominating the ex vivo response. Carriers of CMV and the relevant HLA type were discriminated by public TCR beta frequency.

This clonotype showed up many times. Its specificity is not known. The gene calls are TRBV12-3 or TRBV12-4 and TRBJ2-1, with TRBD2 as a possible D gene (5 bases). The TCR comes from a human donor in good health (CMV status not recorded). Some clones in this sample may be carry-over from other donors' samples. The sample taken for sequencing was CD8+ T cells from PBMCs. CDR3 bases: TGTGCCAGCGAGGGAGTTAGCTCCTACAATGAGCAGTTCTTC. Translating it yields CASEGVSSYNEQFF.